The clone carrying this T cell receptor beta chain has a handful of counts. TCRdb passed the 5' RACE reads through MiXCR, listing each CDR3 protein once. The sample lists more than 110,000 distinct CDR3 sequences, almost 25% occurring once. This entry belongs to a study of T-cell memory formation after mild COVID-19. Study in general: TCR clusters largely stayed donor specific.

Looked up from germline, CDR1 is SGHRS and CDR2 is YFSETQ. The CDR3 sequence is 15 residues long. With V trimmed by 3 bases and J by 3 bases, 6 bases remained unmatched. This TCR came from an adult woman who had mild COVID-19 (a few samples of this study predate the infection). Cell type and time point are not known. The gene calls are TRBV5-1 and TRBJ1-3, with 7 bases that match TRBD1. What was sequenced was PBMCs or a T cell subset sorted from them (not recorded which). CDR3 coding DNA: TGCGCCAGCAGCTCTTCGGGACAGCTTGGAAACACCATATATTTT. Its protein is CASSSSGQLGNTIYF.